The 27 T cell receptor beta chains presented below share a single source sample, sequenced in a study of regulatory T cells in long-lasting Graves disease. Noted time point: newly diagnosed GD, antithyroid drugs for less than 3 months. There was RNA extracted from PBMCs, and the TCR library was made from it. Construction of TCR beta libraries relied on iRepertoire HTBI primers and on Arm-PCR targeting CDR3 regions. TCRdb used MiXCR to reprocess the multiplex PCR reads, holding one entry per CDR3 protein. The table shows some 560,000 distinct CDR3 sequences, with approximately 16% occurring only once. The sample also formed part of further work on T cells in Graves' hyperthyroidism and ophthalmopathy.

Sequencing was performed on peripheral blood mononuclear cells (PBMCs), taken at new diagnosis, from a patient treated with antithyroid drugs. The source of these receptors is a woman aged 40-65 years with Graves disease.

This clonotype was detected ten times or more. The chain has TRBV12-3 or TRBV12-4 and TRBJ1-5; D gene unclear. Trimming removed 3 bases at V and 5 bases at J, with 5 bases between. CDR3 size: 12 residues. CDR3 nucleotide sequence: TGTGCCAGCAGTTTCGGGTATCAGCCCCAGCATTTT. It codes for CASSFGYQPQHF.

In this sample, this clonotype turned up many times. The chain is built from TRBV12-3 or TRBV12-4 and TRBJ2-5, with TRBD2 matching 8 bases. The junction had 5 bases not matched to a gene; V was cut back by 3 bases and J by 5 bases. CDR3 length: 14 residues. CDR3 DNA sequence: TGTGCCAGCAGTTTCGGGGGGGGGCCGGAGACCCAGTACTTC. Translation gives CASSFGGGPETQYF.

Ten or more counts support this clonotype. This chain links TRBV6-2 or TRBV6-3 with TRBJ1-2; D is unresolved. Germline lookup yields CDR1 MNHEY and CDR2 SVGEGT. V was cut by 0 bases and J by 4 bases, with 9 bases left in between. The CDR3 is 14 amino acids. CDR3 sequence (DNA): TGTGCCAGCAGTTACTCGATGGGATTCTATGGCTACACCTTC. Protein sequence: CASSYSMGFYGYTF.

This chain's CDR3 is CASSFADGRNNEQFF. CDR3 DNA sequence: TGTGCCAGCAGTTTCGCGGACGGGAGAAACAATGAGCAGTTCTTC. This sequence joins TRBV12-3 or TRBV12-4 and TRBJ2-1; TRBD2 might be the D (6 bases). Trimming took 3 bases from V and 5 from J, leaving 14 bases between them. The CDR3 is made up of 15 amino acids.

This clonotype has just a few counts. This chain connects TRBV30 to TRBJ2-2; no definite D call. The germline V gene has CDR1 GTSNPN and CDR2 SVGIG (reference sequence). The CDR3 covers 15 residues. V was trimmed by 1 base and J by 2 bases, leaving 11 bases between them. The CDR3 DNA reads as TGTGCCTGGAGTGAGTCGGCAGCAAACACCGGGGAGCTGTTTTTT. Translated, it gives CAWSESAANTGELFF.

Ten or more counts support this clonotype. This rearrangement joins TRBV3-1 to TRBJ1-1, with D unclear. The germline gives CDR1 LGHDT, CDR2 YNNKEL (reference sequence). V lost 1 base and J 8 bases, leaving 8 bases between the germline ends. The CDR3 runs 12 residues. CDR3 nucleotides: TGTGCCAGCAGCCAAGTCGTGGGCGAAGCTTTCTTT. This encodes CASSQVVGEAFF.

This clonotype has ten or more counts. V gene TRBV6-1 combines with J gene TRBJ2-7; 7 bases map to TRBD1. Losses at the gene ends were 5 bases for V and 2 bases for J; bases not matched to a gene: 6. Germline loops: CDR1 MNHNS, CDR2 SASEGT. CDR3 length: 14 residues. CDR3 coding DNA: TGTGCCAGCAGTCCACGACAGGGTCCCTACGAGCAGTACTTC. Protein sequence: CASSPRQGPYEQYF.

This clonotype was seen more than once but under ten times. The genes are TRBV28 and TRBJ2-3; TRBD2 aligns across 12 bases. CDR3 size: 14 residues. V lost 10 bases and J lost 5; bases outside the gene matches: 7. CDR1 is MDHEN and CDR2 is SYDVKM in the germline V gene. CDR3 sequence (DNA): TGTGCCACCCAACTAGCGGGGGGACGAGATACGCAGTATTTT. Translating gives CATQLAGGRDTQYF.

The J gene is TRBJ2-7, the V gene TRBV5-1; TRBD1 aligns across 8 bases. This CDR3 is 15 amino acids long. The ends lost 1 base at V and 6 bases at J; junction bases unmatched: 9. In germline, CDR1 is SGHRS, CDR2 YFSETQ. This chain's CDR3 is CASSLTETGVAEQYF. CDR3 nucleotide sequence: TGCGCCAGCAGCTTGACCGAGACAGGGGTCGCCGAGCAGTACTTC.

This clonotype was seen at least ten times. The chain is built from TRBV11-2 and TRBJ2-2, with D uncertain. The CDR3 runs to 16 residues. From germline, CDR1 is SGHAT and CDR2 FQNNGV. With 3 bases removed from V and 1 base from J, the gap between germline ends came to 12 bases. CDR3 bases: TGTGCCAGCAGCTTTACTCGCTACATGAACACCGGGGAGCTGTTTTTT. Encoded protein: CASSFTRYMNTGELFF.

This clonotype was detected a few times. The chain is built from TRBV9 and TRBJ2-3; D gene unclear. Germline V gives CDR1 SGDLS, CDR2 YYNGEE. Deletions cut 0 bases from V and 6 bases from J, with 11 bases between. The CDR3 spans 14 residues. CDR3 nucleotide sequence: TGTGCCAGCAGCGTAGGAGGATCCGGGGATACGCAGTATTTT. It yields the protein CASSVGGSGDTQYF. Full variable domain (outside the CDR3, taken from reference TRBV9 and TRBJ2-3): DSGVTQTPKHLITATGQRVTLRCSPRSGDLSVYWYQQSLDQGLQFLIQYYNGEERAKGNILERFSAQQFPDLHSELNLSSLELGDSALYFCASSVGGSGDTQYFGPGTRLTVL.

This clonotype showed up just a few times. The V and J genes are TRBV4-1 and TRBJ2-3; perhaps TRBD2 as D (6 bases). The CDR3 covers 17 residues. V was clipped by 0 bases and J by 6 bases, with 19 bases between them. Germline CDR1 reads MGHRA; CDR2 reads YSYEKL. This CDR3 reads CASSQEEVGGGADTQYF. Written as DNA, the CDR3 is TGCGCCAGCAGCCAAGAAGAGGTCGGGGGTGGCGCGGATACGCAGTATTTT.

This clonotype was counted ten times or more. The V and J genes are TRBV3-1 and TRBJ2-3, with 8 bases fitting TRBD2. The CDR3 contains 15 residues. CDR1 is LGHDT and CDR2 is YNNKEL in the germline V gene (reference sequence). The ends lost 6 bases at V and 0 bases at J; junction bases unmatched: 5. For the CDR3, the DNA is TGTGCCAGCAGTTCGACTAGCGTCAGCACAGATACGCAGTATTTT. This sequence encodes CASSSTSVSTDTQYF.

This clonotype was counted only a few times. The chain employs TRBV5-4 and TRBJ2-7, with 9 nucleotides matching TRBD2. The CDR3 extends over 17 amino acids. Trimming removed 0 bases from V and 5 bases from J; junction bases left unmatched: 12. Germline-derived CDR1 and CDR2 are SGHNT and YYREEE (reference sequence). The CDR3 region has the DNA TGTGCCAGCAGCTTGGTGGCGGGGGGGCCCAGTCTGAACGAGCAGTACTTC. The encoded protein is CASSLVAGGPSLNEQYF.

J is TRBJ2-1 and V is TRBV3-1, with TRBD2 matching over 9 bases. Germline V CDR1 and CDR2: LGHDT, YNNKEL (reference sequence). V shed 1 base and J 6 bases; nucleotides not matched to a gene: 7. The CDR3 has 16 residues. The CDR3 DNA is TGTGCCAGCAGCCAAGTGCTGGCGGGGGGGCTCAATGAGCAGTTCTTC. It encodes CASSQVLAGGLNEQFF.

This clonotype occurred a few times. The CDR3 nucleotides read TGTGCCAGCAGTTACTCGACAGGGGGGTTAGGGACTGAAGCTTTCTTT. This sequence encodes CASSYSTGGLGTEAFF. The chain has TRBV6-5 and TRBJ1-1, with 9 bases that match TRBD1. V lost 0 bases to trimming and J lost 5 bases; unmatched junction nucleotides: 7. In germline, CDR1 is MNHEY, CDR2 SVGAGI. The length of the CDR3 is 16 residues.

This clonotype was picked up many times. The chain employs TRBV3-1 and TRBJ1-2, with a possible D match to TRBD1 (5 bases). The germline V and J ends were trimmed by 1 base and 2 bases, with 11 bases remaining between them. In germline, CDR1 is LGHDT, CDR2 YNNKEL (reference sequence). The CDR3 is 15 residues long. As DNA, the CDR3 is TGTGCCAGCAGCCAAGGCGGGGACGGGAACTATGGCTACACCTTC. This codes for CASSQGGDGNYGYTF. Full variable domain (rest looked up from reference TRBV3-1 and TRBJ1-2): DTAVSQTPKYLVTQMGNDKSIKCEQNLGHDTMYWYKQDSKKFLKIMFSYNNKELIINETVPNRFSPKSPDKAHLNLHINSLELGDSAVYFCASSQGGDGNYGYTFGSGTRLTVV.

V and J are TRBV5-1 and TRBJ1-6; TRBD1 might be the D (6 bases). V shed 3 bases and J shed 6 bases, with 10 bases lying between them. Germline lookup yields CDR1 SGHRS and CDR2 YFSETQ. The CDR3 has 14 residues. CDR3 DNA: TGCGCCAGCAGCTCGGGACAACCTAATTCACCCCTCCACTTT. Translated, it gives CASSSGQPNSPLHF. Complete variable domain (other parts from reference TRBV5-1 and TRBJ1-6): KAGVTQTPRYLIKTRGQQVTLSCSPISGHRSVSWYQQTPGQGLQFLFEYFSETQRNKGNFPGRFSGRQFSNSRSEMNVSTLELGDSALYLCASSSGQPNSPLHFGNGTRLTVT.

Concerning this clonotype: A much more abundant neighbour one base away suggests this may be a read error. The CDR3 sequence is CASSQAGTATYEQYF. CDR3 coding DNA: TGTGCCAGCAGCCAAGCCGGGACAGCCACCTACGAGCAGTACTTC. The rearrangement uses TRBV3-1 and TRBJ2-7; 7 bases line up with TRBD1. With V trimmed by 1 base and J by 2 bases, 5 bases remained unmatched. CDR1 is LGHDT and CDR2 is YNNKEL in the germline V gene (reference sequence). This CDR3 has 15 amino acids.

This clonotype was picked up a small number of times. V is TRBV19 and J is TRBJ1-5; tentative D call: TRBD1 (5 bases). Between the trimmed V and J ends, which lost 8 bases and 1 base, there was a span of 18 bases. The CDR3 has 16 residues. The germline V gene encodes CDR1 LNHDA and CDR2 SQIVND (reference sequence). CDR3 in amino acids: CASSVYGAGSNQPQHF. The CDR3 nucleotides are TGTGCCAGTTCAGTATACGGGGCGGGGAGCAATCAGCCCCAGCATTTT.

The V gene is TRBV5-4, the J gene TRBJ1-2; maybe TRBD1 (6 bases). CDR1 and CDR2 (germline): SGHNT, YYREEE (reference sequence). There are 14 residues in the CDR3. Trimming cost V 0 bases and J 4 bases, with 10 bases left between them. CDR3 sequence reads: CASSLAGEGYGYTF. CDR3 nucleotide sequence: TGTGCCAGCAGCTTGGCAGGGGAAGGCTATGGCTACACCTTC.

The chain joins TRBV2 to TRBJ2-7; TRBD1 matches 11 bases. Germline CDR1 and CDR2: SNHLY and FYNNEI. Losses at the gene ends were 9 bases for V and 7 bases for J; bases not matched to a gene: 5. The CDR3 has 12 residues. The CDR3 DNA sequence: TGTGCCAGTACGGGACAGGGGGTAGAGCAGTACTTC. It specifies CASTGQGVEQYF.

This clonotype was detected many times. The gene calls are TRBV12-3 or TRBV12-4 and TRBJ1-1, with unresolved D. Trimming stripped 6 bases from V and 1 base from J, with 18 bases between. The CDR3 runs 16 residues. The CDR3 here is CASSTSPAHWNTEAFF. CDR3 DNA: TGTGCCAGCAGCACGTCCCCGGCCCACTGGAACACTGAAGCTTTCTTT.

This rearrangement joins TRBV30 to TRBJ1-2, with D unclear. Deletions cut 2 bases from V and 6 bases from J, with 10 bases between. This CDR3 contains 12 residues. Per the germline V gene, CDR1 is GTSNPN and CDR2 is SVGIG (reference sequence). The chain's CDR3 is CAWSRIEHGYTF. In nucleotides, the CDR3 is TGTGCCTGGAGTCGGATCGAGCATGGCTACACCTTC.

This chain joins TRBV10-3 and TRBJ2-3, with 14 bases aligning to TRBD2. J was trimmed by 5 bases and V by 6 bases; bases with no gene match: 4. Germline assignment: CDR1 ENHRY and CDR2 SYGVKD. The CDR3 has 15 residues. For the CDR3, the DNA is TGTGCCATCAGACCCGGGACTAGCGGGGGAGATACGCAGTATTTT. Translation gives CAIRPGTSGGDTQYF.

The chain links TRBV3-1 to TRBJ1-1, with TRBD1 identical over 11 bases. CDR3 length: 15 amino acids. J lost 5 bases, V lost 2 bases, and 4 bases had no gene match. From germline, CDR1 is LGHDT and CDR2 YNNKEL (reference sequence). The CDR3 DNA reads as TGTGCCAGCAGCCAAACCGGGACAGGGGGTACTGAAGCTTTCTTT. It yields the protein CASSQTGTGGTEAFF.

The chain has TRBV6-1 and TRBJ2-7; D possibly corresponds to TRBD2 (6 bases). The CDR3 has 14 amino acids. Looked up from germline, CDR1 is MNHNS and CDR2 is SASEGT. V was pared by 7 bases and J by 5 bases, with 18 bases between. This chain's CDR3 is CASTARGIRDEQYF. DNA for the CDR3: TGTGCCAGCACGGCACGCGGGATTCGCGACGAGCAGTACTTC.